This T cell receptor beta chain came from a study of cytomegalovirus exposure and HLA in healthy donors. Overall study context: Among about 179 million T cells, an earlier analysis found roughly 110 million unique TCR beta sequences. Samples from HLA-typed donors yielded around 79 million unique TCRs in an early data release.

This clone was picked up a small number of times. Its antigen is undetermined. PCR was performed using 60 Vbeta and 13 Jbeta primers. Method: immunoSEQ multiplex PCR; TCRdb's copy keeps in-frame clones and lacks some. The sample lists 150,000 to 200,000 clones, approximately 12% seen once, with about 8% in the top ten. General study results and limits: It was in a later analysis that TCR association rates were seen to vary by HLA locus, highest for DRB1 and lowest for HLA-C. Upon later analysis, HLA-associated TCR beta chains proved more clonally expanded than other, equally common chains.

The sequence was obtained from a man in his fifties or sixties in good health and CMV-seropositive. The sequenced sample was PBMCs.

The DNA for the CDR3 is TGCGCCAGCAGCTTGGAAGGCAGGGGGGATGAAAAACTGTTTTTT. Its protein product is CASSLEGRGDEKLFF. The rearrangement links TRBV5-1 to TRBJ1-4; TRBD1 matches 7 bases. The CDR3 consists of 15 residues. Germline V gives CDR1 SGHRS, CDR2 YFSETQ. With V trimmed by 0 bases and J by 6 bases, 5 bases remained unmatched.